These T cell receptor beta chains were read from a single sample in a study of cytomegalovirus exposure and HLA in healthy donors. Using immunoSEQ multiplex PCR, the repertoire was profiled, and TCRdb retains in-frame clones only, with some absent. The sample has under 200,000 clones; over 60% are singletons. Specimen: PBMCs. The receptor source for this set is a woman between 40 and 50 years old in good health and CMV-seronegative. Each CDR3 is given with its conserved first and last residue. A D gene is named only where the DNA matches it firmly. Rows may omit the clone size; those that give it use once, few, many or a size class.

>TRBJ2-1|-|TRBD2|TRBV5-1
TGCGCCAGCAGCTTGGTGGTAGCGGGCGACTACAATGAGCAGTTCTTC
CASSLVVAGDYNEQFF
>TRBJ1-2|-|-|TRBV5-1
TGCGCCAGCAGACTTGCAACCTTCTATGGCTACACCTTC
CASRLATFYGYTF
>TRBJ2-1|-|-|TRBV7-9
TGTTCCAGCAGTTCACAGGGACCCGAGCAGTTCTTC
CSSSSQGPEQFF
>TRBJ1-2|-|-|TRBV4-1
TGCGCCAGCAGCCAAGCAGGGAACGGCTACACCTTC
CASSQAGNGYTF
>TRBJ1-6|-|-|TRBV18
TGTGCCAGCTCACCATATTCCAGGGAGGACGGTTCACCCCTCCACTTT
CASSPYSREDGSPLHF
>TRBJ1-6|-|-|TRBV2
TGTGCCAGCAGCCTAAGGGCGGGTTCTCTGTCACCCCTCCACTTT
CASSLRAGSLSPLHF
>TRBJ1-1|-|-|TRBV2
TGTGCCAGCAGGGCAGGAAACTTCGGGAACACTGAAGCTTTCTTT
CASRAGNFGNTEAFF
>TRBJ1-1|-|TRBD1|TRBV18
TGTGCCAGCTCACCGAGATCCAGGGGGATAGAGGTGGTGAACACTGAAGCTTTCTTT
CASSPRSRGIEVVNTEAFF
>TRBJ2-5|few|TRBD2|TRBV4-1
TGCGCCAGCAGCCAAGATCGGGGGGAGGTCGAGACCCAGTACTTC
CASSQDRGEVETQYF
>TRBJ1-1|-|-|TRBV6-6
TGTGCCAGCAGTTACTCCCACATGAACACTGAAGCTTTCTTT
CASSYSHMNTEAFF
>TRBJ2-3|-|-|TRBV10-2
TGCGCCAGGCGCGGGGGACAAAGCACAGATACGCAGTATTTT
CARRGGQSTDTQYF
>TRBJ2-7|few|-|TRBV6-1
TGTGCCAGCACCACCGGGGAAGCCTACGAGCAGTACTTC
CASTTGEAYEQYF
>TRBJ1-1|-|-|TRBV5-6
TGTGCCAGCAGCTTACTGACAGCCATGAACACTGAAGCTTTCTTT
CASSLLTAMNTEAFF
>TRBJ1-2|-|-|TRBV28
TGTGCCAGCGAAGGAGGGCAGACAGCCGGGGGCTACACCTTC
CASEGGQTAGGYTF
>TRBJ1-2|few|TRBD1|TRBV5-6
TGTGCCAGCAGCTTGGTCGGGACAGCCGAGGGAGGCTACACCTTC
CASSLVGTAEGGYTF
>TRBJ2-3|-|TRBD2|TRBV7-2
TGTGCCAGCAGCCCCCCGGGACTAGCGGGGAGCACAGATACGCAGTATTTT
CASSPPGLAGSTDTQYF
>TRBJ1-1|-|-|TRBV14
TGTGCCAGCAGCCAACCTCCGAGGGCGACTGAAGCTTTCTTT
CASSQPPRATEAFF
>TRBJ2-7|-|-|TRBV5-1
TGCGCCAGCAGCTTGCTGGGGGGCGAGCAGTACTTC
CASSLLGGEQYF
>TRBJ1-1|-|-|TRBV5-1
TGCGCCAGCAGCTTGGGTGGGGGCGACACTGAAGCTTTCTTT
CASSLGGGDTEAFF
>TRBJ1-1|-|TRBD1|TRBV2
TGTGCCAGCAGGGCAACCGGGACAGGGATGCCTGAAGCTTTCTTT
CASRATGTGMPEAFF
>TRBJ2-5|-|TRBD2|TRBV6-6
TGTGCCAGCAATATAGCGGGGGGGCGCGAGACCCAGTACTTC
CASNIAGGRETQYF
>TRBJ1-1|-|TRBD1|TRBV19
TGTGCCAGTACGGGCAGGGACAGGGTGACTGAAGCTTTCTTT
CASTGRDRVTEAFF
>TRBJ2-3|few|TRBD2|TRBV6-1
TGTGCCAGCAGTTTCCTAGCGGGGGGCCCCGATACGCAGTATTTT
CASSFLAGGPDTQYF
>TRBJ1-1|-|-|TRBV6-6
TGTGCCAGCAGTTACTCGGGGGGGACTGAAGCTTTCTTT
CASSYSGGTEAFF
>TRBJ2-1|-|-|TRBV7-9
TGTGCCAGCAGCTTAGCGGGGGGAGATGGGAAGCAGTTCTTC
CASSLAGGDGKQFF
>TRBJ1-5|once|TRBD1|TRBV5-1
TGCGCCAGCCGGACAGGGGATAACCAGCCCCAGCATTTT
CASRTGDNQPQHF
>TRBJ1-2|-|-|TRBV5-8
TGTGCCAGCAGCTTCGGAGGGGTCGACTATGGCTACACCTTC
CASSFGGVDYGYTF
>TRBJ1-3|few|TRBD1|TRBV27
TGTGCCAGCAGCAACCACGGGACAGGGACCCTCCGCACCATATATTTT
CASSNHGTGTLRTIYF
>TRBJ2-1|-|-|TRBV21-1
TGTGCCAGCAGCAAAGCGCGTAAGACGGGGGGGCCGGGAGACAATGAGCAGTTCTTC
CASSKARKTGGPGDNEQFF
>TRBJ1-6|-|-|TRBV28
TGTGCCAGCAGTTTATGGACTATGGAGGAGTCTAGCTCCTATAATTCACCCCTCCACTTT
CASSLWTMEESSSYNSPLHF
>TRBJ2-4|-|-|TRBV7-2
TGTGCCAGCAGCACGCCAGGGGATTGGAACATTCAGTACTTC
CASSTPGDWNIQYF
>TRBJ1-2|-|-|TRBV29-1
TGCAGCGTTGGATTAGGCACCGGTAGGGAGGGTGGCTACACCTTC
CSVGLGTGREGGYTF
>TRBJ1-4|-|-|TRBV5-4
TGTGCCAGCAGCCTTGGGAGCGGGAATAATGAAAAACTGTTTTTT
CASSLGSGNNEKLFF
>TRBJ1-5|-|TRBD1|TRBV6-6
TGTGCCAGCAGTGGAGGGACAGCCAAGTACGATCAGCCCCAGCATTTT
CASSGGTAKYDQPQHF
>TRBJ1-2|few|TRBD1|TRBV2
TGTGCCAGCAGTGATCGGCTTTGGACAGGGTCCGGCTACACCTTC
CASSDRLWTGSGYTF
>TRBJ2-2|-|TRBD2|TRBV28
TGTGCCAGCAGCTTAGGGACTAGCGGGACCGGGGAGCTGTTTTTT
CASSLGTSGTGELFF
>TRBJ2-3|-|-|TRBV5-4
TGTGCCAGCAGACCGAACGCGGGGTCGGGCCAAGATACGCAGTATTTT
CASRPNAGSGQDTQYF
>TRBJ1-2|-|TRBD1|TRBV18
TGTGCCAGCTCACTTCGCGGACAGGGGTATGGCTACACCTTC
CASSLRGQGYGYTF
>TRBJ2-2|-|-|TRBV5-1
TGCGCCAGCAGCTTAATGACAGGGAACACCGGGGAGCTGTTTTTT
CASSLMTGNTGELFF
>TRBJ2-6|-|-|TRBV27
TGTGCCAGCAGTTTAAGAGCGGGTCAGCTTCCCCCACTGGGGGCCAACGTCCTGACTTTC
CASSLRAGQLPPLGANVLTF
>TRBJ2-7|-|TRBD2|TRBV5-1
TGCGCCAGCAGCTTGGGGTTGGGACTAGCGGAGTATTACGAGCAGTACTTC
CASSLGLGLAEYYEQYF
>TRBJ2-1|few|-|TRBV5-5
TGTGCCAGCAGCTTTATGGAGGTTGAGCAGTTCTTC
CASSFMEVEQFF
>TRBJ2-7|-|TRBD2|TRBV11-3
TGTGCCAGCAGCTACCGGGGGGACTCCTACGAGCAGTACTTC
CASSYRGDSYEQYF
>TRBJ2-7|-|-|TRBV28
TGTGCCAGCAGTTTAAGGGTAGGGAGCGCGGGGATTAGCGAGCAGTACTTC
CASSLRVGSAGISEQYF
>TRBJ2-3|many|-|TRBV7-2
TGTGCCAGCAGCCGACTATTCACAGATACGCAGTATTTT
CASSRLFTDTQYF
>TRBJ1-6|-|TRBD1|TRBV5-1
TGCGCCAGCAGCCCGGGACAGTCTCTTTCACCCCTCCACTTT
CASSPGQSLSPLHF
>TRBJ2-7|-|TRBD1|TRBV2
TGTGCCAGCAGTGCCGGACAGGGTTGGTCCTACGAGCAGTACTTC
CASSAGQGWSYEQYF
>TRBJ2-6|-|TRBD2|TRBV19
TGTGCCAGTATCGACGGGGGGACTGGGGCCAACGTCCTGACTTTC
CASIDGGTGANVLTF
>TRBJ1-3|once|-|TRBV11-2
TGTGCCAGCAGCTTAAGAACAGCCCACTCTGGAAACACCATATATTTT
CASSLRTAHSGNTIYF
>TRBJ1-1|-|-|TRBV6-5
TGTGCCAGCAGTGAACTGGGGCGGACTGAAGCTTTCTTT
CASSELGRTEAFF
>TRBJ1-4|-|-|TRBV19
TGTGCCAGTAGTATTCGCCGGGGAAATAATGAAAAACTGTTTTTT
CASSIRRGNNEKLFF